This T cell receptor beta chain was profiled in a study of patients and donors after allogeneic stem cell transplantation (dated by TCRdb to 2020 to 2022). The library was obtained by RT-PCR. Sequencing was carried out with a NextSeq 550. TCRdb itself trimmed the public reads at Q25 with fastp, ran MiXCR and retained productive beta chains. Rows with a matching CDR3 protein are joined into one entry that keeps the most common DNA and genes. The sample table lists 900,000 to 1,000,000 distinct CDR3 sequences, more than 15% of them with a count of one. The top ten hold around 6% of the sample. Comment on this clonotype: Its antigen specificity is not known. No qualities accompany the bases; no much larger clone lies one base away.

Inclusive of the bounding cysteine and phenylalanine, the CDR3 is 13 residues long. Just CDR3 DNA is preserved here, 39 bases in frame from base 1. Cut back by 4 bases and 2 bases, the V and J ends lie 9 bases apart. CDR1 and CDR2 are read off the germline V gene (reference sequence) as LGHDT and YNNKEL. Source material: blood, either unsorted or a sorted T cell fraction (not recorded which). This receptor was obtained from a human donor who was either an allogeneic HSCT recipient or a stem cell or donor lymphocyte infusion donor (not recorded which). It is not recorded whose cells these are; they may come from a transplant donor. This receptor chain uses TRBV3-1 and TRBJ2-7; the D gene remains uncertain. The sequenced DNA is TGTGCCAGCAGCCCCCAGAGGACCTACGAGCAGTACTTC. Its coded protein is CASSPQRTYEQYF.